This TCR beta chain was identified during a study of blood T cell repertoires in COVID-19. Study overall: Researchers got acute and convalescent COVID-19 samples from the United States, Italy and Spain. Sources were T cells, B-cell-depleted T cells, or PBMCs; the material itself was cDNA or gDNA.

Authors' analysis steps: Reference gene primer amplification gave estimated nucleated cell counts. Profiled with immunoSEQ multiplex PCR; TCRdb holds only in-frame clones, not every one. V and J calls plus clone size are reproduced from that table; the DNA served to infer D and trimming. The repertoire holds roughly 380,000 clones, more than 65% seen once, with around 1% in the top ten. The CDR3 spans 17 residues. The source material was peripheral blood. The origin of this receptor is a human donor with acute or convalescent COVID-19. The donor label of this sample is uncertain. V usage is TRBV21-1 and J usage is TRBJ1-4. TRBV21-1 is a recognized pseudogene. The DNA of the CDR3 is TGTGCCAGCAGCAAAGATGAGGGAGCAAGCCTTAATGAAAAACTGTTTTTT. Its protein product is CASSKDEGASLNEKLFF.